These 18 T cell receptor beta chains were sequenced from one sample in a study of blood T cells in healthy people across ages. Alongside a J-beta primer mix, a sample-barcoded 5' primer served in a second PCR lasting about 7 to 11 cycles. TCRdb re-analysed the 5' RACE reads in MiXCR, keeping a single row per CDR3 protein. The sample contains over 1,500,000 distinct CDR3 sequences, 30% to 40% of which appear only once. The sample was blood. All receptors come from a human donor in good health.

This clonotype has only a few counts. The chain employs TRBV4-3 and TRBJ1-1; no clear D gene. The V end was cut by 2 bases, the J end by 1 base, with 8 bases between. The CDR3 is 14 amino acids. Germline-derived CDR1 and CDR2 are LGHNA and YSLEER. The CDR3 is CASSQSTENTEAFF. CDR3 DNA: TGCGCCAGCAGCCAATCCACAGAGAACACTGAAGCTTTCTTT.

The V and J genes are TRBV4-1 and TRBJ2-3, with 9 bases fitting TRBD1. CDR1 MGHRA and CDR2 YSYEKL come from the germline V gene. J gave up 3 bases and V 2 bases, and 3 bases lay outside the gene matches. The CDR3 sequence is 15 residues long. The CDR3 spells CASSQRTGVTDTQYF. The DNA for the CDR3 is TGCGCCAGCAGCCAACGGACAGGGGTGACAGATACGCAGTATTTT.

V usage is TRBV7-9 and J usage is TRBJ2-3; D is uncertain. The CDR3 totals 13 residues. CDR1 SEHNR and CDR2 FQNEAQ come from the germline V gene (reference sequence). Trimming took off 4 bases at V and 12 bases at J, with 17 bases between the two ends. The DNA for the CDR3 is TGTGCCAGCAGCTCCCCGACACCAAACCTTCAGTATTTT. Translating it yields CASSSPTPNLQYF.

The rearrangement joins TRBV20-1 to TRBJ2-5; no clear D. With 2 bases removed from V and 5 bases from J, the gap between germline ends came to 21 bases. The CDR3 is 16 amino acids. CDR1 and CDR2 (germline): DFQATT, SNEGSKA (reference sequence). CDR3 coding DNA: TGCAGTGCTAGACCCGGTGGAAAGGACCCTTACGAGACCCAGTACTTC. As protein: CSARPGGKDPYETQYF.

The genes are TRBV6-1 and TRBJ2-7, with TRBD1 as a possible D gene (6 bases). Looked up from germline, CDR1 is MNHNS and CDR2 is SASEGT. The length of the CDR3 is 15 residues. Trimming took off 1 base at V and 0 bases at J, with 10 bases between the two ends. CDR3 loop: CASSEGSGDSYEQYF. CDR3 coding DNA: TGTGCCAGCAGTGAAGGATCAGGGGACTCCTACGAGCAGTACTTC.

This clonotype has a count of ten or more. This chain uses TRBV29-1 with TRBJ2-3, with D possibly being TRBD2 (6 bases). V dropped 6 bases and J dropped 2 bases, with 12 bases sitting between them. The CDR3 sequence is 13 residues long. Germline V gene lookup returns CDR1 SQVTM and CDR2 ANQGSEA. This CDR3 is CSVISGYTDTQYF. The DNA of the CDR3 is TGCAGCGTCATTAGCGGTTACACAGATACGCAGTATTTT.

The chain has TRBV6-4 and TRBJ1-2; TRBD1 might be the D (5 bases). The CDR3 extends over 15 amino acids. The V gene lost 5 bases and the J gene lost 5 bases, with 18 bases spanning the gap. Germline CDR1 reads MRHNA; CDR2 reads SNTAGT. CDR3 protein: CASSFRELSLYGYTF. For the CDR3, the DNA is TGTGCCAGCAGTTTCAGGGAGTTAAGCCTTTATGGCTACACCTTC.

This rearrangement joins TRBV2 to TRBJ2-4; 7 nucleotides match TRBD1. The last part of the DNA fits TRBJ2-7 better; the J call may be wrong. This CDR3 has 13 amino acids. The germline V gene encodes CDR1 SNHLY and CDR2 FYNNEI. The CDR3 reads CASKGAIGYEQYF. The CDR3 DNA reads TGTGCCAGCAAGGGGGCAATAGGATACGAGCAGTACTTC.

This clonotype appeared once. The chain couples TRBV7-2 to TRBJ1-2; D is uncertain. The ends were cut back, 2 bases at V and 1 base at J, with 17 bases in the middle. This CDR3 comprises 17 residues. The germline V gene has CDR1 SGHTA and CDR2 FQGNSA. The CDR3: CASSLNSRGIDNYGYTF. The CDR3 DNA follows: TGTGCCAGCAGCTTAAATTCTCGGGGAATAGATAACTATGGCTACACCTTC.

CDR3 amino acids: CASSLGWGKNTGELFF. DNA for the CDR3: TGTGCCAGCAGCTTAGGGTGGGGGAAGAACACCGGGGAGCTGTTTTTT. The genes are TRBV7-7 and TRBJ2-2; D may be TRBD1 or TRBD2 (5 bases each). Trimming took 1 base from V and 1 from J, leaving 10 bases between them. The germline CDR1 and CDR2 sequences are SSHAT and FNYEAQ (reference sequence). The CDR3 runs to 16 residues.

V and J are TRBV7-9 and TRBJ2-7; the D call may be TRBD1 or TRBD2 (5 bases each). The germline gives CDR1 SEHNR, CDR2 FQNEAQ (reference sequence). The V end was cut by 8 bases, the J end by 3 bases, with 17 bases between. This CDR3 comprises 14 residues. DNA of the CDR3: TGTGCCAGCGCCCCGCGGGCAGGGAACTACGAGCAGTACTTC. Protein product: CASAPRAGNYEQYF.

The chain links TRBV28 to TRBJ2-1, with 7 bases that match TRBD2. The CDR3 consists of 13 residues. Germline CDR1 MDHEN, CDR2 SYDVKM. J lost 8 bases, V lost 7 bases, and 8 bases had no gene match. CDR3 in amino acids: CASTPYSGDEQFF. CDR3 sequence (DNA): TGTGCCAGCACTCCATACAGCGGGGATGAGCAGTTCTTC.

The rearrangement uses TRBV5-1 and TRBJ2-1; 7 bases are a match to TRBD2. The CDR3 length is 15 residues. Germline V gene sequence: CDR1 SGHRS, CDR2 YFSETQ. J gave up 5 bases and V 1 base, and 6 bases lay outside the gene matches. The CDR3 here is CASSLNGGTNNEQFF. CDR3 DNA sequence: TGCGCCAGCAGCTTGAACGGGGGGACCAACAATGAGCAGTTCTTC.

This clonotype has more than one count but fewer than ten. The rearrangement links TRBV11-2 to TRBJ2-3; the match to TRBD2 covers 9 bases. The CDR3 spans 16 residues. The germline V gene has CDR1 SGHAT and CDR2 FQNNGV. The junction had 5 bases not matched to a gene; V was cut back by 2 bases and J by 2 bases. CDR3: CASSLKGGGATDTQYF. Written as DNA, the CDR3 is TGTGCCAGCAGCTTAAAGGGCGGGGGGGCCACAGATACGCAGTATTTT.

This chain joins TRBV5-6 and TRBJ1-6; TRBD1 matches 7 bases. Germline CDR1 is SGHDT and CDR2 is YYEEEE. J lost 0 bases, V lost 5 bases, and 5 bases had no gene match. The CDR3 has 16 residues. This CDR3 is CASRKQGSSYNSPLHF. The CDR3 nucleotides read TGTGCCAGCAGAAAACAGGGGAGCTCCTATAATTCACCCCTCCACTTT.

This chain joins TRBV20-1 and TRBJ1-5; no clear D gene. The CDR3 is made up of 13 amino acids. From germline, CDR1 is DFQATT and CDR2 SNEGSKA (reference sequence). V lost 2 bases, J lost 6 bases, and 11 bases lay in between. The CDR3: CSARIGGSQPQHF. The CDR3 DNA reads TGCAGTGCTAGAATTGGTGGGTCTCAGCCCCAGCATTTT.

The chain uses TRBV2 and TRBJ1-2; unclear D gene. Germline lookup yields CDR1 SNHLY and CDR2 FYNNEI. V gave up 8 bases and J gave up 8 bases, with 12 bases separating them. The length of the CDR3 is 11 residues. The CDR3 DNA follows: TGTGCCAGCGCACTGGGTTGGGGCTACACCTTC. Amino acids: CASALGWGYTF. Filled out from reference TRBV2 and TRBJ1-2, the complete variable domain reads EPEVTQTPSHQVTQMGQEVILRCVPISNHLYFYWYRQILGQKVEFLVSFYNNEISEKSEIFDDQFSVERPDGSNFTLKIRSTKLEDSAMYFCASALGWGYTFGSGTRLTVV.

In regard to this clonotype: Germline is not matched at one junction end, which may reflect a read error. This chain uses TRBV6-2 or TRBV6-3 with TRBJ2-1; D possibly corresponds to TRBD2 (5 bases). The CDR3 is made up of 16 amino acids. CDR1 MNHEY and CDR2 SVGEGT come from the germline V gene. CDR3 residues: CGSSSGGSSSYNEQFF. The CDR3 nucleotides read TGTGGCAGCAGTTCGGGCGGGTCGAGCTCCTACAATGAGCAGTTCTTC.